One sample yielded the 21 T cell receptor beta chains listed below, sequenced in a study of OX40 agonist ivuxolimab in advanced cancers. TCRdb's table, derived via immunoSEQ multiplex PCR, lists solely in-frame clones and lacks some. The sample shows 65,000 to 90,000 clones, about 91% of them seen only once. This specimen was CD4+ or CD8+ T cells sorted from blood, taken in a trial of the OX40 agonist ivuxolimab. The source is an adult with an advanced solid tumor such as melanoma, head and neck, liver or kidney cancer.

The table lists this clone with a count of one. CDR3 nucleotides: TGTGCCAGTAGTATAAGGCTAGCGGGGACCAATGAGCAGTTCTTC. Translating gives CASSIRLAGTNEQFF. This chain uses TRBV19 with TRBJ2-1; 9 nucleotides agree with TRBD2. Germline-derived CDR1 and CDR2 are LNHDA and SQIVND (reference sequence). The junction had 5 bases not matched to a gene; V was cut back by 2 bases and J by 6 bases. There are 15 residues in the CDR3.

V is TRBV28 and J is TRBJ2-7; TRBD1 agrees at 9 bases. The trim removed 6 bases at V and 7 bases at J, leaving 13 bases unmatched. The germline V gene has CDR1 MDHEN and CDR2 SYDVKM. This CDR3 has 15 amino acids. The chain's CDR3 is CASRTTGGAVVEQYF. The CDR3 nucleotides read TGTGCCAGCAGAACTACAGGGGGCGCGGTGGTAGAGCAGTACTTC. The variable domain in full, with the rest retrieved from reference TRBV28 and TRBJ2-7, is DVKVTQSSRYLVKRTGEKVFLECVQDMDHENMFWYRQDPGLGLRLIYFSYDVKMKEKGDIPEGYSVSREKKERFSLILESASTNQTSMYLCASRTTGGAVVEQYFGPGTRLTVT.

This rearrangement joins TRBV18 to TRBJ1-1, with TRBD1 identical over 9 bases. V shed 6 bases and J 0 bases; nucleotides not matched to a gene: 5. The germline V gene encodes CDR1 KGHSH and CDR2 LQKENI. CDR3 size: 15 residues. CDR3 sequence: CASSQTGGMNTEAFF. DNA of the CDR3: TGTGCCAGCTCGCAGACAGGGGGTATGAACACTGAAGCTTTCTTT.

In its sample, this clone was seen once. The chain recombines TRBV7-8 with TRBJ2-2, with D possibly TRBD2 on 5 matching bases. The V end was cut by 7 bases, the J end by 4 bases, with 13 bases between. Germline CDR1 and CDR2: SGHVS and FQNEAQ. CDR3 size: 14 residues. For the CDR3, the DNA is TGTGCCAGCAAGACCGGACTGGGCACCGGGGAGCTGTTTTTT. Encoded protein: CASKTGLGTGELFF.

The chain joins TRBV18 to TRBJ2-1, with D possibly TRBD1 on 6 matching bases. CDR1 is KGHSH, CDR2 LQKENI, per germline. The length of the CDR3 is 13 residues. V shed 2 bases and J shed 7 bases, with 9 bases lying between them. CDR3 sequence reads: CASSPMGQNEQFF. The DNA of the CDR3 is TGTGCCAGCTCACCAATGGGACAAAATGAGCAGTTCTTC. The entire variable domain, with the rest obtained from reference TRBV18 and TRBJ2-1, is as follows: NAGVMQNPRHLVRRRGQEARLRCSPMKGHSHVYWYRQLPEEGLKFMVYLQKENIIDESGMPKERFSAEFPKEGPSILRIQQVVRGDSAAYFCASSPMGQNEQFFGPGTRLTVL.

This chain joins TRBV28 and TRBJ2-2; D might be TRBD2 (5 bases). The CDR3 sequence is 13 residues long. Germline V lookup: CDR1 MDHEN, CDR2 SYDVKM. V was pared by 11 bases and J by 0 bases, with 10 bases between. The CDR3 DNA reads TGTGCCTTAGAGGGTACGAACACCGGGGAGCTGTTTTTT. Encoded protein: CALEGTNTGELFF.

The rearrangement joins TRBV20-1 to TRBJ1-1, with D possibly being TRBD1 (5 bases). The germline gives CDR1 DFQATT, CDR2 SNEGSKA (reference sequence). V lost 5 bases and J 6 bases, leaving 10 bases between the germline ends. This CDR3 is 11 amino acids long. In nucleotides, the CDR3 is TGCAGTGCTGGCAGGGACTCTGAAGCTTTCTTT. Its protein product is CSAGRDSEAFF.

This clone has just a few counts. V gene TRBV7-2 combines with J gene TRBJ2-7; maybe TRBD1 (5 bases). Germline V lookup: CDR1 SGHTA, CDR2 FQGNSA. Trimming removed 5 bases at V and 2 bases at J, with 13 bases between. The CDR3 sequence is 14 residues long. CDR3 in DNA: TGTGCCAGCAGCACCACAGGTGGCGCCTACGAGCAGTACTTC. This translates into CASSTTGGAYEQYF. Supplemented by reference TRBV7-2 and TRBJ2-7, the full variable domain reads GAGVSQSPSNKVTEKGKDVELRCDPISGHTALYWYRQSLGQGLEFLIYFQGNSAPDKSGLPSDRFSAERTGGSVSTLTIQRTQQEDSAVYLCASSTTGGAYEQYFGPGTRLTVT.

The CDR3 loop is CASSPRGGGELFF. CDR3 coding DNA: TGTGCCAGCAGCCCCAGGGGTGGCGGGGAGCTGTTTTTT. This chain links TRBV7-2 with TRBJ2-2; possible D gene TRBD1, 6 bases. Germline V gene data show CDR1 as SGHTA and CDR2 as FQGNSA. The length of the CDR3 is 13 residues. Trimming took 5 bases from V and 7 from J, leaving 11 bases between them.

The V and J genes are TRBV5-5 and TRBJ2-3; 11 bases map to TRBD1. The CDR3 is made up of 15 amino acids. Trimming cost V 4 bases and J 3 bases; bases outside gene matches: 4. Per germline, CDR1 SGHKS and CDR2 YYEKEE (reference sequence). In DNA, the CDR3 is TGTGCCAGCAGCCCGGACAGGGGGCGGACAGATACGCAGTATTTT. This translates into CASSPDRGRTDTQYF.

V usage is TRBV18 and J usage is TRBJ2-7, with D perhaps TRBD1 (5 bases). The germline CDR1 and CDR2 sequences are KGHSH and LQKENI. Trimming pared 0 bases from V and 0 bases from J, leaving 9 bases between. The CDR3 covers 15 residues. CDR3 amino acids: CASSPPGPISYEQYF. Written as DNA, the CDR3 is TGTGCCAGCTCACCACCGGGGCCAATCTCCTACGAGCAGTACTTC.

J is TRBJ2-5 and V is TRBV5-1; 10 bases fit TRBD2. This CDR3 has 16 residues. The ends lost 0 bases at V and 5 bases at J; junction bases unmatched: 7. From germline, CDR1 is SGHRS and CDR2 YFSETQ. CDR3 coding DNA: TGCGCCAGCAGCTTGGGGGAGCGGGAGGGCCGGGAGACCCAGTACTTC. Translated, it gives CASSLGEREGRETQYF.

V and J are TRBV18 and TRBJ2-1; 10 bases fit TRBD1. After removal of 0 bases from V and 4 bases from J, the junction contained 3 bases not matched to a gene. The germline CDR1 and CDR2 sequences are KGHSH and LQKENI. The CDR3 length is 16 residues. The CDR3 here is CASSPPGQGGYNEQFF. CDR3 DNA sequence: TGTGCCAGCTCACCACCCGGACAGGGGGGATACAATGAGCAGTTCTTC.

This clone has a single count. This chain joins TRBV18 and TRBJ2-7; D unresolved. Germline loops: CDR1 KGHSH, CDR2 LQKENI. The V gene lost 5 bases and the J gene lost 1 base, with 9 bases spanning the gap. CDR3 size: 13 residues. CDR3 region: CASSEDRSYEQYF. CDR3 coding DNA: TGTGCCAGCTCAGAAGATAGATCCTACGAGCAGTACTTC.

The rearrangement links TRBV9 to TRBJ1-2; D call uncertain. Trimming left V 0 bases short and J 6 bases short, with 15 bases between. The CDR3 runs 15 residues. Germline V gene sequence: CDR1 SGDLS, CDR2 YYNGEE. The chain's CDR3 is CASSVAPQENDGYTF. The CDR3 DNA is TGTGCCAGCAGCGTAGCCCCTCAGGAAAACGATGGCTACACCTTC.

The chain couples TRBV7-2 to TRBJ1-5; a possible D gene is TRBD1 (5 bases). The CDR3 runs 16 residues. Germline V lookup: CDR1 SGHTA, CDR2 FQGNSA. Trimming stripped 5 bases from V and 9 bases from J, with 23 bases between. CDR3 protein: CASSRAGTPPRGPQHF. DNA for the CDR3: TGTGCCAGCAGCCGTGCGGGGACTCCTCCTCGAGGGCCCCAGCATTTT. The whole variable domain, filled in from reference TRBV7-2 and TRBJ1-5, reads GAGVSQSPSNKVTEKGKDVELRCDPISGHTALYWYRQSLGQGLEFLIYFQGNSAPDKSGLPSDRFSAERTGGSVSTLTIQRTQQEDSAVYLCASSRAGTPPRGPQHFGDGTRLSIL.

J is TRBJ2-3 and V is TRBV5-6; D is possibly TRBD1 (5 bases). This CDR3 comprises 13 residues. Germline CDR1 and CDR2: SGHDT and YYEEEE. Trimming took 3 bases from V and 4 from J, leaving 9 bases between them. In DNA form, the CDR3 reads TGTGCCAGCAGCTCGGACATTGCAGATACGCAGTATTTT. This translates into CASSSDIADTQYF.

The DNA for the CDR3 is TGTGCCAGTAGTATCCGAGCGGGAGGAAGGACCGGGGAGCTGTTTTTT. As protein: CASSIRAGGRTGELFF. The rearrangement joins TRBV19 to TRBJ2-2; 9 positions agree with TRBD2. Germline CDR1 is LNHDA and CDR2 is SQIVND (reference sequence). Germline trimming cut 3 bases from V and 5 bases from J; bases unmatched to any gene: 7. The length of the CDR3 is 16 residues.

Here the CDR3 DNA reads TGTGCCAGCAGCCCTGGGACTCTGTACCAAGAGACCCAGTACTTC. This sequence encodes CASSPGTLYQETQYF. The chain couples TRBV7-9 to TRBJ2-5, with D possibly being TRBD2 (6 bases). Germline lookup yields CDR1 SEHNR and CDR2 FQNEAQ (reference sequence). CDR3 length: 15 residues. Trimming shortened V by 5 bases and J by 0 bases, and 13 bases separated the two germline ends.

The chain couples TRBV6-1 to TRBJ1-2, with D perhaps matching TRBD1 (6 bases). The germline CDR1 and CDR2 sequences are MNHNS and SASEGT. Trimming pared 7 bases from V and 3 bases from J, leaving 9 bases between. CDR3 length: 12 amino acids. The CDR3 loop reads CASTGADYGYTF. CDR3 nucleotide sequence: TGTGCCAGCACGGGGGCGGACTATGGCTACACCTTC.

In its sample, this clone was seen a few times. The CDR3 is CASNPGGARRDTEAFF. CDR3 nucleotides: TGTGCCAGCAACCCGGGGGGGGCGAGAAGAGACACTGAAGCTTTCTTT. The rearrangement joins TRBV28 to TRBJ1-1; D might be TRBD1 (6 bases). The germline V gene has CDR1 MDHEN and CDR2 SYDVKM. This CDR3 region has 16 residues. V was pared by 7 bases and J by 3 bases, with 21 bases between.